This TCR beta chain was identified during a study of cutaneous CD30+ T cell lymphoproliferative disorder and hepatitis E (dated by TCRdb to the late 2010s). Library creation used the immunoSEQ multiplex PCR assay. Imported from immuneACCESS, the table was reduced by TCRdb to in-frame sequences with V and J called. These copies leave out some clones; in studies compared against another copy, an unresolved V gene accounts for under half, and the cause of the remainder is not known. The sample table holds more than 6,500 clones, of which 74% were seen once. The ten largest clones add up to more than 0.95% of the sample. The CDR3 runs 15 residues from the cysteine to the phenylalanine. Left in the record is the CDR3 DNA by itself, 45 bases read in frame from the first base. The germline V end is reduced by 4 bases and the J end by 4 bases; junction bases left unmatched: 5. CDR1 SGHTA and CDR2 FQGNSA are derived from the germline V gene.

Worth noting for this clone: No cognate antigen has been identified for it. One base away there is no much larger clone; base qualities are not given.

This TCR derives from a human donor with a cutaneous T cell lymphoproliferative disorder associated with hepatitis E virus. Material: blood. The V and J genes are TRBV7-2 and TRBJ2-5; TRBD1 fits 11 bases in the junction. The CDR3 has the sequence CASSSGQGDRETQYF. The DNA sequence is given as TGTGCCAGCAGCTCGGGACAGGGGGACCGAGAGACCCAGTACTTC. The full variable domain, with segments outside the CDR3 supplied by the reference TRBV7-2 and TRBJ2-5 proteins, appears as GAGVSQSPSNKVTEKGKDVELRCDPISGHTALYWYRQSLGQGLEFLIYFQGNSAPDKSGLPSDRFSAERTGGSVSTLTIQRTQQEDSAVYLCASSSGQGDRETQYFGPGTRLLVL.